Included here is one T cell receptor (beta chain) sequence, with context. What it binds is unknown. Preparing the TCRbeta library involved the use of unique molecular identifiers. A single record per CDR3 protein comes from TCRdb applying MiXCR to the PCR reads. The sample records 500,000 to 750,000 distinct CDR3 sequences, 25% to 30% being singletons. This sample was taken from a study of T-cell reconstitution after alpha-beta-depleted transplantation in children. Study outcomes and limitations: T-cell counts and diversity were attributed mostly to newly produced T cells one year after transplant. Some patients' high day-60 TCRbeta diversity was traced to surviving recipient T cells and thymic progenitors. The origin of alpha-beta T cells about two months after transplant was reportedly several hundred expanded graft clones.

V lost 0 bases and J lost 2, with 9 bases in between. The CDR3 spans 15 residues. From germline, CDR1 is SGHRS and CDR2 YFSETQ. The specimen comprised PBMCs, sampled before TCRalphabeta/CD19-depleted stem cell transplant. This receptor was obtained from a boy less than two years old with Wiskott-Aldrich syndrome, due to receive a stem cell transplant. J is TRBJ2-1 and V is TRBV5-1; unclear D gene. CDR3: CASSLGLDTYNEQFF. CDR3 sequence (DNA): TGCGCCAGCAGCTTGGGGCTAGATACCTACAATGAGCAGTTCTTC.